The entry that follows covers one TCR beta chain sequence. What it recognizes is unknown. This sample was included in a study of T cell responses to AZD1222 COVID-19 vaccine. Study results and limitations: Repertoire samples came only from after the peak T cell response. Reportedly, nearly half the spike-specific TCRs target unmutated variant regions. Following two doses of AZD1222, Spike-specific TCR breadth and depth rose. Just a handful of AZD1222 recipients tested seropositive at baseline.

Here immunoSEQ multiplex PCR was the method, and the copy in TCRdb shows in-frame clones only, minus some. The sample consists of under 150,000 clones, approximately 90% of them appearing once. The J segment lost 0 bases and the V segment lost 0 bases, leaving 3 bases of the junction unmatched. Germline V lookup: CDR1 SGDLS, CDR2 YYNGEE. This CDR3 has 16 amino acids. The starting material was peripheral blood, obtained on day 0 of AZD1222 vaccination. The TCR was taken from an adult in good health. The J gene is TRBJ2-3, the V gene TRBV9; 8 positions agree with TRBD2. The CDR3 nucleotides read TGTGCCAGCAGCGTAGGGGCTAGCGGGAGCACAGATACGCAGTATTTT. This gives the protein CASSVGASGSTDTQYF. Based on the CDR3 plus reference TRBV9 and TRBJ2-3, the full variable domain is DSGVTQTPKHLITATGQRVTLRCSPRSGDLSVYWYQQSLDQGLQFLIQYYNGEERAKGNILERFSAQQFPDLHSELNLSSLELGDSALYFCASSVGASGSTDTQYFGPGTRLTVL.